A selection of T cell receptor beta chains follows, all from one sample in a study of PD-L1 blockade in urothelial cancer. Data came from immunoSEQ multiplex PCR; TCRdb stores just in-frame clones and leaves some out. The sample includes about 120,000 clones, roughly 86% seen only once; the top ten take 2.4%. The sequenced sample was PBMCs, obtained around atezolizumab (anti-PD-L1) treatment. The receptors were sampled from a man aged 50-60 years with urothelial cancer. Each CDR3 is given with its conserved first and last residue. A D gene is named only where the DNA matches it firmly. The size entry is marked missing in some rows and otherwise reads once, few, many or a size class.

clone_size | j_call | d_call | v_call | cdr3_nt | cdr3_aa
- | TRBJ2-3 | - | TRBV9 | TGTGCCAGCAGCGCCCTGGGGCCAGATACGCAGTATTTT | CASSALGPDTQYF
- | TRBJ1-6 | - | TRBV4-1 | TGCGCCAGCAGCCAAGACTCAAGCGGGTATAATTCACCCCTCCACTTT | CASSQDSSGYNSPLHF
- | TRBJ2-7 | TRBD1 | TRBV6-5 | TGTGCCAGCAGCCCGACAGGGACCGGCTACGAGCAGTACTTC | CASSPTGTGYEQYF
few | TRBJ2-2 | TRBD2 | TRBV6-1 | TGTGCCAGCAGTGAAAGGCTAGCGGGAGTTGGGACCGGGGAGCTGTTTTTT | CASSERLAGVGTGELFF
- | TRBJ1-5 | TRBD1 | TRBV18 | TGTGCCAGCTCACCCGGGACAGGGGGTCAGTACAATCAGCCCCAGCATTTT | CASSPGTGGQYNQPQHF
- | TRBJ2-2 | TRBD1 | TRBV7-2 | TGTGCCAGCAGTTCCGACAGGGGGAACGGGGAGCTGTTTTTT | CASSSDRGNGELFF
- | TRBJ2-3 | TRBD2 | TRBV7-2 | TGTGCCAGCAGCATGAGACTAGCGGGAAGCACAGATACGCAGTATTTT | CASSMRLAGSTDTQYF
- | TRBJ2-3 | - | TRBV7-2 | TGTGCCAGCAGCTTGGGGTGGTCAGCGGTTACAGATACGCAGTATTTT | CASSLGWSAVTDTQYF
- | TRBJ2-5 | - | TRBV5-5 | TGTGCCAGCAGCTTCGGGGTGTTAGAGACCCAGTACTTC | CASSFGVLETQYF
once | TRBJ2-1 | - | TRBV10-3 | TGTGCCATCAGTGATAGTATGAGCTCCTACAATGAGCAGTTCTTC | CAISDSMSSYNEQFF
- | TRBJ2-1 | TRBD2 | TRBV11-2 | TGTGCCAGCAGCCTCCACCCTCTAGCGGGAGGAGACAATGAGCAGTTCTTC | CASSLHPLAGGDNEQFF
- | TRBJ1-2 | - | TRBV7-6 | TGTGCCAGCAGCTTAGCGGGCGGGTTTGGTGGCTACACCTTC | CASSLAGGFGGYTF
- | TRBJ2-2 | - | TRBV4-1 | TGCGCCAGCAGCCAAGGGTTGACTACGAACACCGGGGAGCTGTTTTTT | CASSQGLTTNTGELFF
- | TRBJ1-2 | - | TRBV6-5 | TGTGCCAGCAGTCCCCGGGGGTATGGCTACACCTTC | CASSPRGYGYTF
few | TRBJ1-2 | TRBD1 | TRBV7-3 | TGTGCCAGCAGCCCCGGACAGGGGTATGGCTACACCTTC | CASSPGQGYGYTF
- | TRBJ1-1 | - | TRBV7-3 | TGTGCCAGCAGCTTACTGAGTGAGACTGAAGCTTTCTTT | CASSLLSETEAFF
- | TRBJ2-7 | TRBD2 | TRBV28 | TGTGCCAGCAGTTTAGGCGCTAGCGGGACCTACGAGCAGTACTTC | CASSLGASGTYEQYF
- | TRBJ1-4 | - | TRBV6-6 | TGTGCCAGCAGACCAAGGACAGCCGAAAAACTGTTTTTT | CASRPRTAEKLFF
- | TRBJ2-3 | TRBD2 | TRBV9 | TGTGCCAGCAGCGTTGGCGGGAGGGGAACAGATACGCAGTATTTT | CASSVGGRGTDTQYF
- | TRBJ1-3 | TRBD1 | TRBV28 | TGTGCCAGCAGGGAGGACAGGGTCTCTGGAAACACCATATATTTT | CASREDRVSGNTIYF
once | TRBJ2-5 | - | TRBV18 | TGTGCCAGCTCACCTGGAGGCCTCCGGGAGGAGACCCAGTACTTC | CASSPGGLREETQYF
- | TRBJ2-7 | - | TRBV7-9 | TGTGCCAGCAGCTTCGCCTACGAGCAGTACTTC | CASSFAYEQYF
- | TRBJ2-7 | TRBD1 | TRBV29-1 | TGCAGCGTTGATTACGCGACAGGGGGATACGAGCAGTACTTC | CSVDYATGGYEQYF
- | TRBJ1-1 | - | TRBV5-6 | TGTGCCAGCAGCGAGGGGGTCCAACCACTGAACACTGAAGCTTTCTTT | CASSEGVQPLNTEAFF
once | TRBJ2-7 | TRBD1 | TRBV27 | TGTGCCAGCAGTTTAGAGGGGGCGACCTACGAGCAGTACTTC | CASSLEGATYEQYF
- | TRBJ2-7 | TRBD1 | TRBV10-3 | TGTGCCATCGGGACAGACCCTCGATACGAGCAGTACTTC | CAIGTDPRYEQYF
few | TRBJ1-3 | - | TRBV7-8 | TGTGCCAGCAGCTTAGGCTCTGGGGGGGCCAGCTCTGGAAACACCATATATTTT | CASSLGSGGASSGNTIYF
- | TRBJ2-1 | TRBD2 | TRBV9 | TGTGCCAGCAGCGTAGTAACGGGAGGGCCCTACAATGAGCAGTTCTTC | CASSVVTGGPYNEQFF
once | TRBJ2-7 | TRBD1 | TRBV5-1 | TGCGCCAGCAGCTTATCCTCGGACAGGGAATCCGAGCAGTACTTC | CASSLSSDRESEQYF
few | TRBJ2-2 | - | TRBV18 | TGTGCCAGCTCACCTAATCCCGGGGAGCTGTTTTTT | CASSPNPGELFF
- | TRBJ2-5 | TRBD2 | TRBV19 | TGTGCCAGTAGATCTTCTGGTAGCGGGAGACAAGAGACCCAGTACTTC | CASRSSGSGRQETQYF
once | TRBJ2-2 | TRBD1 | TRBV4-1 | TGCGCCAGCAGCCAAGATATGGGACAGGGAAACACCGGGGAGCTGTTTTTT | CASSQDMGQGNTGELFF
- | TRBJ2-4 | TRBD1 | TRBV28 | TGTGCCAGCAGCCTTCCCAGGGGGGCCAAAAACATTCAGTACTTC | CASSLPRGAKNIQYF
- | TRBJ1-5 | TRBD1 | TRBV10-3 | TGTGCCGTCGGGCGGGGACGACAGGGTAGCAATCAGCCCCAGCATTTT | CAVGRGRQGSNQPQHF
- | TRBJ2-1 | - | TRBV5-1 | TGCGCCAGCAGCGCGCGGGACAGACAATACAATGAGCAGTTCTTC | CASSARDRQYNEQFF
- | TRBJ2-3 | TRBD2 | TRBV5-1 | TGCGCCAGCAGCTTGTTTTTGGCGGGAGGGCCAGATACGCAGTATTTT | CASSLFLAGGPDTQYF
- | TRBJ2-3 | TRBD1 | TRBV2 | TGTGCCAGCAGTGCGGACAGGTCGACAGATACGCAGTATTTT | CASSADRSTDTQYF
- | TRBJ2-7 | TRBD1 | TRBV28 | TGTGCCAGCAGGACCTACAGGGGAAGTCGCTACGAGCAGTACTTC | CASRTYRGSRYEQYF
- | TRBJ2-3 | TRBD2 | TRBV5-1 | TGCGCCAGCAGCTTGGAGATAGCGGGATTTACAGATACGCAGTATTTT | CASSLEIAGFTDTQYF
- | TRBJ1-5 | - | TRBV5-5 | TGTGCCAGCAGCTTGGGGACTCAAGGTTATCAGCCCCAGCATTTT | CASSLGTQGYQPQHF
- | TRBJ2-2 | TRBD2 | TRBV2 | TGTGCCAGCCAGCCTAGCGGGAGGGCAGGCACCGGGGAGCTGTTTTTT | CASQPSGRAGTGELFF
- | TRBJ1-1 | - | TRBV27 | TGTGCCAGCAGTTTCGTCGGGGGAAGGGCTTTCTTT | CASSFVGGRAFF
- | TRBJ1-6 | TRBD1 | TRBV19 | TGTGCCAGTAGTATTTCTGGACAGGCCCTTTATAATTCACCCCTCCACTTT | CASSISGQALYNSPLHF
- | TRBJ2-3 | - | TRBV7-9 | TGTGCCAGCAGCTTACGCCGAGAAACGGATACGCAGTATTTT | CASSLRRETDTQYF
- | TRBJ1-2 | - | TRBV6-1 | TGTGCCAGCAGTGAAGCCCGTGCAGGAAAAGCTAACTATGGCTACACCTTC | CASSEARAGKANYGYTF
- | TRBJ2-3 | - | TRBV9 | TGTGCCAGCAGCGTAGAGTACGGTACGCAGTATTTT | CASSVEYGTQYF
- | TRBJ1-1 | TRBD1 | TRBV2 | TGTGCCAGCAGGCCCAGACAGGGGTCGAGCACTGAAGCTTTCTTT | CASRPRQGSSTEAFF
- | TRBJ2-7 | - | TRBV10-3 | TGTGCCATCAGTGAGTCGACCGGGACCTACGAGCAGTACTTC | CAISESTGTYEQYF